The entry below describes one T cell receptor (beta chain). Its antigen is not known. Here immunoSEQ multiplex PCR was the method, and the copy in TCRdb shows in-frame clones only, minus some. The sample includes 300,000 to 350,000 clones, about 87% of them seen just once. This entry comes from a study of Ad26.COV2.S vaccination and SARS-CoV-2 variants. Study context: Ad26.COV2.S shots went into the muscle once or twice, 56 days apart. Study-wide points: With respect to non-spike TCR breadth, vaccine and placebo recipients were similar. Vaccine recipients posted higher spike-specific TCR breadth than their placebo counterparts.

The sample's treatment: around 19 received Ad26.COV2.S at low or high dose, single or two shots; several received placebo; per-sample allocation not given. All samples were drawn on day 63, counting from the first vaccine or placebo injection. An Ad26 vector was used to express Wuhan-strain SARS-CoV-2 spike as the vaccine. Germline V CDR1 and CDR2: LGHNA, YSLEER. The CDR3 is made up of 13 amino acids. Trimming removed 0 bases from V and 8 bases from J, with 10 bases in between. Sequences were derived from peripheral blood, sampled in a trial of Ad26.COV2.S vaccine versus placebo. The chain uses TRBV4-3 and TRBJ1-2, with TRBD1 as a possible D gene (5 bases). This sequence originates from a person aged 18 to 59 who received the Ad26.COV2.S COVID-19 vaccine or a placebo. CDR3 sequence reads: CASSQESGLGYTF. CDR3 coding DNA: TGCGCCAGCAGCCAAGAATCAGGGCTGGGCTACACCTTC.